Detailed here is one TCR beta chain. The data were produced by immunoSEQ multiplex PCR, yet TCRdb's version contains in-frame clones alone and is incomplete. The sample comprises 29,000 or so clones, roughly 90% of which are singletons, and around 1.5% rests with the top ten. This sample is part of a study of multiple sclerosis patients with progressive multifocal leukoencephalopathy. Time point specified: more than five months of natalizumab therapy. Prior interferon beta treatment was universal, and the PML patients were all female. This clonotype was sampled from a human donor with multiple sclerosis. Sequences were derived from PBMCs, sampled from a patient treated with natalizumab.

This chain's CDR3 is CASSPAGLANEKLFF. The CDR3 DNA reads TGTGCCAGCTCACCAGCCGGTCTCGCTAATGAAAAACTGTTTTTT. The V call is TRBV18, the J call TRBJ1-4; D gene unclear. Trimming stripped 2 bases from V and 3 bases from J, with 10 bases between. Germline values: CDR1 KGHSH, CDR2 LQKENI. The CDR3 contains 15 residues.